This T cell receptor beta chain was observed in a study of post-analysis software for immune sequencing data. About the study: Both relapsing-remitting and secondary progressive multiple sclerosis featured among the disease courses, as did progressive-relapsing multiple sclerosis.

Whole-study results and caveats: Roughly five TRBV segments appeared more often in patients than in controls, and TRBV5-6, TRBV5-1 and TRBV20-1 were among these. Multiple sclerosis patients had significantly lower normalized Chao1 diversity than controls. By F measure, strong co-clustering occurred among samples prepared in the same batch.

Unique molecular identifiers tagged the TCR beta cDNA libraries. Once about 0.95 to 10 million T cells were used, about 490,000 cDNA molecules resulted. TCRdb reanalysed the PCR reads using MiXCR and keeps one entry per CDR3 protein. The sample lists approximately 660,000 distinct CDR3 sequences, roughly three fifths occurring once. Germline loops: CDR1 MGHRA, CDR2 YSYEKL. The V end was cut by 1 base, the J end by 4 bases, with 9 bases between. This CDR3 region has 14 residues. Note on this clonotype: Its antigen is not identified.

The sequenced sample was blood. The rearrangement uses TRBV4-1 and TRBJ2-3; D not certain. This receptor was taken from a girl aged 2 to 9 with multiple sclerosis. CDR3 coding DNA: TGCGCCAGCAGCCAAGGACCTGGACCAGATACGCAGTATTTT. Encoded protein: CASSQGPGPDTQYF.